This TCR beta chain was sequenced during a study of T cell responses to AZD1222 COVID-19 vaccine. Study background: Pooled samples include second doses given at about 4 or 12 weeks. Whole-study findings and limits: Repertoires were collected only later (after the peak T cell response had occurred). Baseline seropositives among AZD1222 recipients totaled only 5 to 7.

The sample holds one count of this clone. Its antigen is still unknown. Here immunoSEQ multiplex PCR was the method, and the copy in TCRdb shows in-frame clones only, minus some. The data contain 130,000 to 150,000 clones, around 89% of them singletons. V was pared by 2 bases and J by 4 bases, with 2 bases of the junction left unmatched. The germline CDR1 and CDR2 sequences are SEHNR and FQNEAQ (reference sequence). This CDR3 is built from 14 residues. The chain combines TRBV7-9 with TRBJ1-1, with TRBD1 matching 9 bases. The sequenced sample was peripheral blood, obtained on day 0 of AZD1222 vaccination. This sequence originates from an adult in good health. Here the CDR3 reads CASSLMGQGTEAFF. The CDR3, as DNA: TGTGCCAGCAGCTTAATGGGACAGGGCACTGAAGCTTTCTTT.